The present entry profiles one T cell receptor (beta chain) with its context. Original processing methods: Amplification from reference gene primers served as the basis for estimated nucleated cell counts. Sequencing used immunoSEQ multiplex PCR; TCRdb keeps in-frame clones, though not all of them. V, J and clone size are those of that table, while D and trimming were read from the DNA. Among a few hundred thousand clones listed, approximately 81% were seen once. This specimen comes from a study of blood T cell repertoires in COVID-19. Study context: Samples representing acute and convalescent COVID-19 were sourced from the United States, Italy and Spain. The cDNA or gDNA used as material had been derived from T cells, B-cell-depleted T cells, or PBMCs.

The source material was peripheral blood. This receptor was taken from a woman of 80 years or more with acute or convalescent COVID-19.

This CDR3 is CASSIGAASSGNTIYF. The CDR3 DNA reads as TGTGCCAGTAGTATAGGGGCAGCCTCGAGTGGAAACACCATATATTTT. The chain joins TRBV19 to TRBJ1-3; no definite D call. Trimming took off 1 base at V and 3 bases at J, with 13 bases between the two ends. The CDR3 runs to 16 residues. Germline V CDR1 and CDR2: LNHDA, SQIVND (reference sequence).